This TCR beta chain emerged from a study of response to subunit inactivated influenza vaccine. Germline values: CDR1 DFQATT, CDR2 SNEGSKA (reference sequence). This CDR3 spans 13 amino acids. Trimming removed 1 base from V and 0 bases from J, with 6 bases in between. This clonotype was seen a handful of times. One entry per CDR3 protein results from TCRdb running MiXCR on the RT-PCR reads. The data contain more than 500,000 distinct CDR3 sequences, 10% to 12% of them singletons. These sequences were also reported in another study, on T cells expressing NK-cell markers. That work states: UMI-tagged 5'RACE template switching yielded the TCR beta cDNA.

The specimen was PBMCs from blood, collected on the day of vaccination. The receptor was derived from a man aged 50-60 years who received an inactivated influenza vaccine. The rearrangement joins TRBV20-1 to TRBJ1-1; no firm D call. The CDR3 DNA follows: TGCAGTGCTAGAGTCTACCTGAACACTGAAGCTTTCTTT. This translates into CSARVYLNTEAFF.